Listed below are T cell receptor beta chains from one sample, sequenced in a study of OX40 agonist ivuxolimab in advanced cancers. The assay was immunoSEQ multiplex PCR, and TCRdb's table has in-frame clones only and misses some. The sample records around 61,000 clones, 84% being singletons. This material consisted of CD4+ or CD8+ T cells sorted from blood, taken in a trial of the OX40 agonist ivuxolimab. The receptors were gathered from an adult with an advanced solid tumor such as melanoma, head and neck, liver or kidney cancer. Each CDR3 is given with its conserved first and last residue. A D gene is named only where the DNA matches it firmly. The listing skips clone size in some rows; elsewhere it reads once, few, many or a size class.

V,D,size,J,DNA,CDR3
TRBV7-2,.,.,TRBJ2-1,TGTGCCAGCAGCTTAGGGCAGGGCTATGAGCAGTTCTTC,CASSLGQGYEQFF
TRBV10-2,.,.,TRBJ1-4,TGCGCCAGCAGTGAGTGGGCAGCTAGGGATGAAAAACTGTTTTTT,CASSEWAARDEKLFF
TRBV7-9,.,.,TRBJ1-5,TGTGCTTGGGGGGAGAATCAGCCCCAGCATTTT,CAWGENQPQHF
TRBV30,.,.,TRBJ1-1,TGTGCCTGGAGTGTACCCCCTATGAACACTGAAGCTTTCTTT,CAWSVPPMNTEAFF
TRBV14,.,.,TRBJ2-7,TGTGCCAGCAGCCAAAGGCGAGGGTTGGGAGGAAGCTCCTACGAGCAGTACTTC,CASSQRRGLGGSSYEQYF
TRBV19,.,.,TRBJ1-3,TGCAGAATTCGAAACACCATATATTTT,CRIRNTIYF
TRBV30,TRBD1,.,TRBJ1-2,TGTGCCTGGACCATAGGGACAGGGGCACAGATAGGCTATGGCTACACCTTC,CAWTIGTGAQIGYGYTF
TRBV6-5,TRBD1,.,TRBJ1-4,TGTGCCAGCAGAAAGACAGGGGGCATAAATGAAAAACTGTTTTTT,CASRKTGGINEKLFF
TRBV19,TRBD1,.,TRBJ2-5,TGTGCCAGTAGTAACCCGGGACAGATACAAGAGACCCAGTACTTC,CASSNPGQIQETQYF
TRBV19,.,.,TRBJ1-6,TGTGCCAGTAGTATGGGAGGACGTCGTTCCTATAATTCACCCCTCCACTTT,CASSMGGRRSYNSPLHF
TRBV19,.,.,TRBJ2-7,TGTGCCAGTAGTATCGGGGGCCCGTCCTACGAGCAGTACTTC,CASSIGGPSYEQYF
TRBV6-1,.,.,TRBJ2-3,TGTGCCAGCAGCCCACTAGATACGCAGTATTTT,CASSPLDTQYF
TRBV5-6,TRBD2,.,TRBJ2-5,TGTGCCAGCAGCTTGGGGCTAGCGGGAGTAGAGACCCAGTACTTC,CASSLGLAGVETQYF
TRBV14,.,.,TRBJ1-1,TGTGCCAGCACCTTCATGAACACTGAAGCTTTCTTT,CASTFMNTEAFF
TRBV30,.,.,TRBJ2-7,TGTGCCTGGTCCCCGGGACCCCCAGGGGCACAGTACTTC,CAWSPGPPGAQYF
TRBV19,TRBD1,.,TRBJ2-1,TGTGCCAGTAGTCCCACAACAGGGGGCGGTGACGGTGAGCAGTTCTTC,CASSPTTGGGDGEQFF
TRBV5-1,TRBD1,.,TRBJ2-1,TGCGCCAGCAGCTTGGAAGGGACAGGGCAGTTCTTC,CASSLEGTGQFF
TRBV11-1,.,.,TRBJ2-5,TGTGCCAGCAGCTTAAAGGGAGGGGGGACCCAGTACTTC,CASSLKGGGTQYF
TRBV5-1,TRBD2,few,TRBJ2-7,TGCGCCAGCGGGCGACTAGCGGGAGAGTACGAGCAGTACTTC,CASGRLAGEYEQYF
TRBV18,TRBD1,.,TRBJ1-2,TGTGCCAGCTCAGTGACAGGGGGCCGGTATGGCTACACCTTC,CASSVTGGRYGYTF
TRBV5-6,.,.,TRBJ2-3,TGTGCCAGCAGCTGGACTAGCACAGATACGCAGTATTTT,CASSWTSTDTQYF
TRBV7-2,TRBD2,few,TRBJ2-7,TGTGCCAGCAGCCCCAGGGGAGATAGCGGGGCTTTTTACGAGCAGTACTTC,CASSPRGDSGAFYEQYF
TRBV6-5,TRBD2,once,TRBJ2-1,TGTGCCAGCAATAGCGGGACCACCTACAATGAGCAGTTCTTC,CASNSGTTYNEQFF
TRBV11-2,TRBD1,.,TRBJ2-1,TGTGCCAGCACCCCAGCAGGATGGGACAGGGGGCTGCGGGAGCAGTTCTTC,CASTPAGWDRGLREQFF
TRBV6-8,.,.,TRBJ1-4,TGTGCCAGCAGACAAAACGGGGATTATGCAACTAATGAAAAACTGTTTTTT,CASRQNGDYATNEKLFF
TRBV2,.,.,TRBJ2-5,TGTGCCAGCAGTTTGGTGGAAGAGACCCAGTACTTC,CASSLVEETQYF
TRBV5-1,TRBD1,.,TRBJ2-1,TGCGCCAGCGAGAGGACAGGGACATCTTTAGGGGGTGAGCAGTTCTTC,CASERTGTSLGGEQFF
TRBV19,TRBD1,.,TRBJ2-7,TGTGCCAGTACAACGACAGGGAGCCACGAGCAGTACTTC,CASTTTGSHEQYF
TRBV14,.,.,TRBJ2-2,TGTGCCAGCAGCCAAGAATGGGGGGCCGGGGAGCTGTTTTTT,CASSQEWGAGELFF
TRBV29-1,.,.,TRBJ1-1,TGCAGCGTGGGAGGGGTGAACACTGAAGCTTTCTTT,CSVGGVNTEAFF
TRBV5-1,.,.,TRBJ1-4,TGCGCCAGCTCCAGCCTATCAACTAATGAAAAACTGTTTTTT,CASSSLSTNEKLFF
TRBV11-3,.,once,TRBJ2-7,TGTGCCAGCAGCTTAGTGGGTGGTTCTGGGTACGAGCAGTACTTC,CASSLVGGSGYEQYF
TRBV27,.,.,TRBJ1-1,TGTGCCAGCAGTCTTTTAAGGAACACTGAAGCTTTCTTT,CASSLLRNTEAFF
TRBV14,TRBD1,.,TRBJ2-1,TGTGCCAGCAGCCGATGGACAGGGGGAATCAATGAGCAGTTCTTC,CASSRWTGGINEQFF
TRBV30,TRBD2,.,TRBJ2-3,TGTGCCTGGAGTGTAAGCGGGAGGGCAAATACGCAGTATTTT,CAWSVSGRANTQYF
TRBV20-1,.,.,TRBJ1-5,TGCAGTGCTAGAGTCGCCGCCTGGCATTTT,CSARVAAWHF
TRBV4-1,TRBD1,.,TRBJ2-3,TGCGCCAGCAGCACTCGACAGGGCGGTAGGGCAGATACGCAGTATTTT,CASSTRQGGRADTQYF